This TCR beta chain was sequenced in a study of T cell responses to AZD1222 COVID-19 vaccine (dated by TCRdb to the early 2020s). About the investigation overall: AZD1222 recipients whose second dose came at about 4 weeks and those whose second dose came at about 12 weeks were combined into one group, since spike-specific TCR depth and breadth did not differ between the two schedules. A total of 230 or so trial participants underwent TCR sequencing, of whom 207 received two doses of AZD1222 and some 25 received two doses of the MenACWY control vaccine. Trial participants were enrolled by age into 18-55, 56-69 and 70-plus year subgroups, with about 150, 28 and 57 TCR-sequenced participants respectively.

The time point label for this specimen denotes: baseline before first vaccination. The vaccinee samples were drawn from two UK trials, COV001 and COV002, one of which was a single-blind randomized controlled phase 2/3 trial testing AZD1222 (ChAdOx1 nCoV-19) in healthy adults. Trial participant PBMC samples were collected at day 0 and day 28 after the second dose for TCRbeta chain sequencing. The CDR3 regions of human TCRbeta chains were subjected to immunosequencing. Concerning the study's data processing: Repertoire TCRs were checked for matches against a reference library of SARS-CoV-2-specific TCRs that had been generated using the MIRA antigen-specificity platform. Breadth meant the fraction of unique TCRs that were SARS-CoV-2-associated, whereas depth meant the fraction of total T cells that were SARS-CoV-2-associated. Using the MIRA data, each spike-specific TCR was assigned both to the spike region to which the TCR was reactive and to a CD4 or CD8 class. Log10-transformed breadth and depth values were compared by one-way ANOVA with Sidak's multiple comparisons tests. Imported from immuneACCESS, the table was reduced by TCRdb to in-frame sequences with V and J called. These copies leave out some clones; in studies compared against another copy, an unresolved V gene accounts for under half, and the cause of the remainder is not known. V, J and clone size are taken as reported in that table, and D and trimming were inferred from the DNA itself. The table for this sample lists 200,000 or so clones; approximately 94% of them were counted only once. The top ten constitute roughly 9.2% of the sample.

As for this clone: Its antigen is still unknown. No much larger clonotype is one base removed from it; base qualities were not supplied.

Broad study findings and their caveats: Participants were mostly white British, with more females than males. The authors suggested clonal diversity may have been underestimated. Nearly half of unique spike-specific TCRs reportedly recognized epitopes outside regions mutated in the B.1.351 and B.1.1.7 variants. CD4 TCRs associated with the vaccine covered the entire spike protein, and the dominant responses were in regions 160-218 and 743-854. After two AZD1222 doses, spike-specific TCR breadth and depth were significantly higher than at day 0 and than in MenACWY recipients. Conclusions about previously exposed vaccinees are limited, since just 5 or 6 AZD1222 recipients were seropositive for SARS-CoV-2 at baseline. In the small 56-69-year group, the increase in depth fell short of significance, most likely because of low power. No day 14 peak-response samples were available, so repertoires were characterized only after the peak T cell response.

The CDR3 covers 18 residues, taking in both the cysteine and the phenylalanine. The read is trimmed to its CDR3 DNA, 54 bases read in frame from base 1. Sequences SGHNT (CDR1) and YENEEA (CDR2) are obtained from the germline V gene. Relative to germline, V is missing 7 bases and J is missing 1 base, with 16 bases of the junction outside any gene match. The receptor comes from an adult in good health. The chain links TRBV11-3 with TRBJ1-1; TRBD1 aligns with 9 central bases. Material: peripheral blood, obtained on day 0 of AZD1222 vaccination. The DNA reads as follows: TGTGCCAGCATCCGGGGCAGACAGGGGGAGTGGGGGAACACTGAAGCTTTCTTT. This yields the protein CASIRGRQGEWGNTEAFF.